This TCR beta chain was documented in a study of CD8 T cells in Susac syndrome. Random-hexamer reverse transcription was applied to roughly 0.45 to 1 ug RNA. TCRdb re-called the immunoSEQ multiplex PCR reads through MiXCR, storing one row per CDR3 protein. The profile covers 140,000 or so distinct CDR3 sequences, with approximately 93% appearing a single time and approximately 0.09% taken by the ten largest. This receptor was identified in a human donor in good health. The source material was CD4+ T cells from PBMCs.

Written as DNA, the CDR3 is TGCAGCGTTGAAGCGGACAGTTCCTACGAGCAGTACTTC. Encoded protein: CSVEADSSYEQYF. The chain carries TRBV29-1 and TRBJ2-7, with D tentatively TRBD1 (6 bases). The CDR3 sequence is 13 residues long. From germline, CDR1 is SQVTM and CDR2 ANQGSEA. Trimming removed 1 base from V and 1 base from J, with 8 bases in between.